These T cell receptor beta chains were read from a single sample in a study of T cell changes during pregnancy in multiple sclerosis. Some clones are missing from TCRdb's copy, which holds only in-frame ones; the method was immunoSEQ multiplex PCR. The sample contains roughly 72,000 clones, roughly 92% of which appear only once. The sample was CD4+ T cells from peripheral blood mononuclear cells, taken before pregnancy. These receptors came from a female donor with multiple sclerosis, enrolled in a pregnancy study. CDR3s include the opening cysteine and the closing phenylalanine or tryptophan. A D gene is named only where the DNA matches it firmly. A row's size may be missing; if present it is once, few, many or a size class.

TRBJ2-1,TRBD2,NA,TRBV19,TGTGCCAGTAGGACCCGCCCCGGGGTCGCGGGAGGGATGTACAATGAGCAGTTCTTC,CASRTRPGVAGGMYNEQFF
TRBJ1-3,TRBD1,NA,TRBV2,TGTGCCAGCAGCTACAGGGGCAGAGGACACACCATATATTTT,CASSYRGRGHTIYF
TRBJ2-7,TRBD1,once,TRBV6-1,TGTGCCAGCAGGGAGACAGGGGAAGGCTACGAGCAGTACTTC,CASRETGEGYEQYF
TRBJ1-1,NA,few,TRBV19,TGTGCCAGTACCGACCGGACAGACTTGAACACTGAAGCTTTCTTT,CASTDRTDLNTEAFF
TRBJ2-1,NA,NA,TRBV29-1,TGCAGCGTTGAAGATCTGCAGGGGGGCTCCTACAATGAGCAGTTCTTC,CSVEDLQGGSYNEQFF
TRBJ1-2,NA,NA,TRBV28,TGTGCCACAAATGAGGGGGGGACGTATGGCTACACCTTC,CATNEGGTYGYTF
TRBJ1-2,NA,once,TRBV5-1,TGCGCCAGCGGGGAGCCTGGGTATGGCTACACCTTC,CASGEPGYGYTF
TRBJ1-5,NA,NA,TRBV19,TGTGCCAGTAGGGAGGGAAATCAGCCCCAGCATTTT,CASREGNQPQHF
TRBJ1-6,NA,NA,TRBV6-1,TGTGCCAGCAGTGAAGTAGGAGATTCACCCCTCCACTTT,CASSEVGDSPLHF
TRBJ2-7,NA,once,TRBV28,TGTGCCAGCAGTTATGCATTGGGGGGACGACGGTCCTACGAGCAGTACTTC,CASSYALGGRRSYEQYF
TRBJ2-7,NA,NA,TRBV5-5,TGTGCCAGCAGCCCATGGGGGGGGGCTACCTACGAGCAGTACTTC,CASSPWGGATYEQYF
TRBJ2-1,TRBD2,NA,TRBV30,TGTGCCTGGAGCCCTCCCGGACTAGCGGGGGTGAACAATGAGCAGTTCTTC,CAWSPPGLAGVNNEQFF
TRBJ2-5,NA,NA,TRBV11-2,TGTGCCAGCAGCTTAGCGAGGGTAGGGCTAGAGACCCAGTACTTC,CASSLARVGLETQYF
TRBJ1-2,NA,NA,TRBV6-1,TGTGCCAGCAGTCAGGCCTCTCTCCCCGCTGGCTACACCTTC,CASSQASLPAGYTF
TRBJ2-5,NA,NA,TRBV6-5,TGTGCCAGCAGCATGACAGGCAGTTCAGAGACCCAGTACTTC,CASSMTGSSETQYF
TRBJ2-7,TRBD2,NA,TRBV19,TGTGCCAGTAGTGCACTAGCGGGAGGGCCCTACGAGCAGTACTTC,CASSALAGGPYEQYF
TRBJ1-2,TRBD1,NA,TRBV30,TGTGCCTGTCGGACAGGGAATGGGAATGGCTACACCTTC,CACRTGNGNGYTF
TRBJ2-7,NA,NA,TRBV7-2,TGTGCCAGCAGCTTAGTGGGGGGCTACGAGCAGTACTTC,CASSLVGGYEQYF
TRBJ2-1,NA,NA,TRBV7-3,TGTGCCAGCAGCTTAATAGCAGGAGGAGGCTCCTACAATGAGCAGTTCTTC,CASSLIAGGGSYNEQFF
TRBJ1-5,NA,NA,TRBV2,TGTGCCAGCAGTGAATCGCGGTTTAGCAATCAGCCCCAGCATTTT,CASSESRFSNQPQHF
TRBJ2-2,TRBD2,NA,TRBV7-2,TGTGCCAGCAGCTTAATCGCGGGGGGGACCGGGGAGCTGTTTTTT,CASSLIAGGTGELFF
TRBJ2-1,NA,NA,TRBV29-1,TGCAGCGTTGAAGGTTACGGCAATGAGCAGTTCTTC,CSVEGYGNEQFF
TRBJ1-5,TRBD1,NA,TRBV27,TGTGCCAGCAGCGACAGGGGACGTCAGCCCCAGCATTTT,CASSDRGRQPQHF
TRBJ2-6,NA,NA,TRBV11-2,TGTGCCAGCAGCTTACTTGTCCTCTCTGGGGCCAACGTCCTGACTTTC,CASSLLVLSGANVLTF
TRBJ1-5,NA,NA,TRBV28,TGTGCCAGCAGTCGGAGACAGCCCCAGCATTTT,CASSRRQPQHF
TRBJ1-2,NA,NA,TRBV29-1,TGCAGCGTTGAACAGGGAAGCTATGGCTACACCTTC,CSVEQGSYGYTF
TRBJ2-7,NA,NA,TRBV18,TGTGCCAGCTCCCCCGAGCGGGTCTCCTACGAGCAGTACTTC,CASSPERVSYEQYF
TRBJ2-1,TRBD2,NA,TRBV4-2,TGTGCCAGCAGCCGAGAGGGACTAGCGGACTCCAATGAGCAGTTCTTC,CASSREGLADSNEQFF
TRBJ2-7,NA,NA,TRBV30,TGTGCCTGGACCGACCCGCCGGGAACCTACGAGCAGTACTTC,CAWTDPPGTYEQYF
TRBJ2-6,NA,NA,TRBV2,TGTGCCAGCAGTGCACTCTCTGGGGCCAACGTCCTGACTTTC,CASSALSGANVLTF
TRBJ2-3,NA,NA,TRBV10-3,TGTGCCATCAGTGAGGGGGACCCAGGGGGGTTCCAGACGCAGTATTTT,CAISEGDPGGFQTQYF
TRBJ1-3,TRBD1,few,TRBV5-1,TGCGCCAGCAGCTTGTCAGGGGGCCTCACTGGAAACACCATATATTTT,CASSLSGGLTGNTIYF
TRBJ2-3,TRBD2,NA,TRBV6-1,TGTGCCAGCAGTGTAGCGGGGGCTTGGACAGATACGCAGTATTTT,CASSVAGAWTDTQYF
TRBJ1-3,TRBD1,once,TRBV28,TGTGCCAGCAGTTTTCAGGGGGCCGGAAACACCATATATTTT,CASSFQGAGNTIYF
TRBJ2-1,TRBD1,NA,TRBV5-6,TGTGCCAGCAGCTTAGCCGGGACAGTATTCAATGAGCAGTTCTTC,CASSLAGTVFNEQFF
TRBJ2-1,NA,NA,TRBV28,TGTGCCAGCAGTGTACAGGGTTTCAAGGGTAATGAGCAGTTCTTC,CASSVQGFKGNEQFF
TRBJ1-4,NA,once,TRBV9,TGTGCCAGCAGCGTAGATGGATCCAGGACTAATGAAAAACTGTTTTTT,CASSVDGSRTNEKLFF
TRBJ2-3,NA,NA,TRBV5-4,TGTGCCAGCAGCGAAGCGAGCACAGATACGCAGTATTTT,CASSEASTDTQYF
TRBJ1-4,TRBD1,NA,TRBV27,TGTGCCAGCAGTCCTCTCGGACAGGGGGAAAAACTGTTTTTT,CASSPLGQGEKLFF
TRBJ2-5,NA,NA,TRBV10-3,TGTGCCGTTGGGACATCACAAGAGACCCAGTACTTC,CAVGTSQETQYF
TRBJ2-5,NA,NA,TRBV5-6,TGTGCCAGCAGCTTTCCCCCCGGGCAAGAGACCCAGTACTTC,CASSFPPGQETQYF
TRBJ2-3,NA,once,TRBV5-4,TGTGCCAGCAGCTATACTTTCACAGATACGCAGTATTTT,CASSYTFTDTQYF
TRBJ1-5,NA,NA,TRBV28,TGTGCCAGCAGTTTAGCCGGGATGGGGGGTAGCAATCAGCCCCAGCATTTT,CASSLAGMGGSNQPQHF
TRBJ2-3,TRBD1,NA,TRBV5-1,TGCGCCAGCAGCTTGTCGTCAGGGGGTTTGGGGGATACGCAGTATTTT,CASSLSSGGLGDTQYF
TRBJ2-6,NA,NA,TRBV7-3,TGTGCCAGCAGCTTAGGCCCCCTCTCTGGGGCCAACGTCCTGACTTTC,CASSLGPLSGANVLTF
TRBJ2-3,TRBD2,NA,TRBV5-1,TGCGCCAGCAGCCCGGGGGGGGCCACAGATACGCAGTATTTT,CASSPGGATDTQYF
TRBJ2-7,NA,NA,TRBV5-1,TGCGCCAGCAGCCCGGTGGGCCACGAGCAGTACTTC,CASSPVGHEQYF
TRBJ2-3,NA,NA,TRBV5-4,TGTGCCAGCAGCTTGGTTCAGGGCCGCACAGATACGCAGTATTTT,CASSLVQGRTDTQYF
TRBJ1-1,TRBD1,NA,TRBV18,TGTGCCAGCTCATTTACAGGGGGGAAGAACACTGAAGCTTTCTTT,CASSFTGGKNTEAFF
TRBJ2-1,TRBD2,NA,TRBV7-8,TGTGCCAGCAGCTTATTCCTAAGCGGGGGGAGTTGGCATGAGCAGTTCTTC,CASSLFLSGGSWHEQFF
TRBJ2-4,NA,NA,TRBV28,TGTGCCAGCAGTCCGAAAAACATTCAGTACTTC,CASSPKNIQYF
TRBJ1-1,NA,few,TRBV19,TGTGCCAGTAGTATTCCGGGGTCGAACACTGAAGCTTTCTTT,CASSIPGSNTEAFF
TRBJ2-7,NA,NA,TRBV23-1,TGCGCCAACCTATACGAGCAGTACTTC,CANLYEQYF
TRBJ2-5,NA,NA,TRBV9,TGTGCCAGCAGCGTAGGGTGGGCGGGAACGGGGGAAGAGACCCAGTACTTC,CASSVGWAGTGEETQYF
TRBJ2-7,NA,NA,TRBV5-1,TGCGCCAGCAGCTTGGATGGACAAAGCTACGAGCAGTACTTC,CASSLDGQSYEQYF
TRBJ1-1,NA,NA,TRBV10-3,TGTGCCATCAGTGAAGTAGAGAACACTGAAGCTTTCTTT,CAISEVENTEAFF
TRBJ2-2,NA,NA,TRBV5-1,TGCGCCAGCAGAAGGCGGGGTACGGCGAACACCGGGGAGCTGTTTTTT,CASRRRGTANTGELFF
TRBJ2-5,TRBD2,NA,TRBV11-2,TGTGCCAGCAGCTTTAGCGATGCGGGGGGAGAGACCCAGTACTTC,CASSFSDAGGETQYF
TRBJ2-5,TRBD1,once,TRBV7-3,TGTGCCAGCAGCTTAGGGTTAGGGGGCACCGAGACCCAGTACTTC,CASSLGLGGTETQYF
TRBJ2-7,TRBD2,NA,TRBV5-1,TGCGCCAGCAGCTTGGGCCCGGGCGTAGCGGGAGTTGGCGAGCAGTACTTC,CASSLGPGVAGVGEQYF